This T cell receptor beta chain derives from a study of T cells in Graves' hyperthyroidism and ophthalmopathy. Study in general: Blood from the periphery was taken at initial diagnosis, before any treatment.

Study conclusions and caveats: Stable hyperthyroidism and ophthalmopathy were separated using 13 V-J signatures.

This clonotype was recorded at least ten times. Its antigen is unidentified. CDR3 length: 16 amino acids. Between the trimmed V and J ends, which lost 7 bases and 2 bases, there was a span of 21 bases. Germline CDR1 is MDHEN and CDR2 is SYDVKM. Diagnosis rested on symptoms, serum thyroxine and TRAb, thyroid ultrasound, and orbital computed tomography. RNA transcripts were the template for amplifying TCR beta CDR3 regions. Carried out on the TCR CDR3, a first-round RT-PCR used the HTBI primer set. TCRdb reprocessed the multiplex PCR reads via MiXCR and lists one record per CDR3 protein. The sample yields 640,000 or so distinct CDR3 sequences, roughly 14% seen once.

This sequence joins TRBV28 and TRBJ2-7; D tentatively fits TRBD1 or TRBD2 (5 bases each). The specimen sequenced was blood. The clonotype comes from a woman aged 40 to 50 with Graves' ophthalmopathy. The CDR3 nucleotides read TGTGCCAGCACCACGCCCGGGGCGCACCATACCTACGAGCAGTACTTC. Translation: CASTTPGAHHTYEQYF.